The entry that follows covers one T cell receptor beta chain sequence. Its target is unknown. Specified treatment: approximately 18 received Ad26.COV2.S at low or high dose, single or two shots; five or six received placebo; per-sample allocation not given. Sampling occurred on day 63 after the first vaccine or placebo injection. Vaccination used an Ad26 vector expressing Wuhan-strain SARS-CoV-2 spike. Repertoires were generated with immunoSEQ multiplex PCR, while TCRdb's copy carries only in-frame clones and drops some. The sample contains about 260,000 clones, around nine tenths of which appear only once. The data derive from a study of Ad26.COV2.S vaccination and SARS-CoV-2 variants. CDR1 is GTSNPN and CDR2 is SVGIG in the germline V gene (reference sequence). CDR3 length: 15 amino acids. Unmatched junction bases numbered 11, after V lost 4 bases and J lost 7 bases. Whole-study findings and limits: Possible underestimation of total T cell responses by the TCR breadth and depth analyses was noted. Once vaccination had occurred, spike-specific CD8+ and CD4+ T cell responses reportedly showed substantial breadth.

The source was peripheral blood, collected in a trial of Ad26.COV2.S vaccine versus placebo. This TCR came from a person aged 18 to 59 who received the Ad26.COV2.S COVID-19 vaccine or a placebo. V is TRBV30 and J is TRBJ1-4; 8 bases are shared with TRBD1. The DNA of the CDR3 is TGTGCCTGGACCACAGGGGGTGTTGCCGGTGAAAAACTGTTTTTT. Translating gives CAWTTGGVAGEKLFF.